These T cell receptor beta chains were read from a single sample in a study of cytomegalovirus exposure and HLA in healthy donors. This table comes from immunoSEQ multiplex PCR, and its TCRdb copy is limited to in-frame clones, with some not included. This repertoire shows 75,000 to 90,000 clones, around 78% found once; its top ten account for 3.5% to 4.5%. What was sequenced was PBMCs. The receptors derive from a man aged 35 to 55 in good health and CMV-seronegative. The CDR3 runs from the conserved cysteine through the conserved F or W. The D gene is left open where the match is weak. Expanded clones are given a class, and other clones once, few, many or no size at all.

-	TRBV30	TRBD1	TRBJ1-2	TGTGCCTGGCTTCCCGACAGGGGCTATGGCTACACCTTC	CAWLPDRGYGYTF
-	TRBV19	TRBD1	TRBJ2-7	TGTGCCAGTAGTATGTTGGGACAGGGGGTTTACGAGCAGTACTTC	CASSMLGQGVYEQYF
-	TRBV29-1	TRBD1	TRBJ2-1	TGCAGCGTTGATCGAGGGACAGATTCCTACAATGAGCAGTTCTTC	CSVDRGTDSYNEQFF
-	TRBV30	-	TRBJ2-3	TGTGCCTGGAGTCGACAGAACACAGATACGCAGTATTTT	CAWSRQNTDTQYF
-	TRBV5-1	TRBD1	TRBJ1-2	TGCGCCAGCAGCTTCGCACAGGGGGCGGGCTACACCTTC	CASSFAQGAGYTF
-	TRBV5-1	TRBD2	TRBJ2-1	TGCGCCAGCAGCTTGGGGAATGCGGGAGGGCCACATGAGCAGTTCTTC	CASSLGNAGGPHEQFF
-	TRBV27	-	TRBJ2-5	TGTGCCAGCAGTTTTCAGGGGTACCAAGAGACCCAGTACTTC	CASSFQGYQETQYF
few	TRBV28	TRBD2	TRBJ2-1	TGTGCCAGCAGACTAGCGGGAGGGCCCAATGAGCAGTTCTTC	CASRLAGGPNEQFF
-	TRBV30	TRBD1	TRBJ1-2	TGTGCCTGGAGAAGACCCAACCGAGGGGGCTCCTTCGCTAGAGCTAACTATGGCTACACCTTC	CAWRRPNRGGSFARANYGYTF
-	TRBV15	-	TRBJ1-2	TGTGCCACCAGCAGCCGGGAGACTGGGGATGGCTACACCTTC	CATSSRETGDGYTF
few	TRBV2	-	TRBJ1-1	TGTGCCAGCAGTGGTCAGACAGCAAACACTGAAGCTTTCTTT	CASSGQTANTEAFF
-	TRBV9	-	TRBJ2-7	TGTGCCAGCAGCGTATTAGAGAGCTCCTACGAGCAGTACTTC	CASSVLESSYEQYF
-	TRBV6-1	-	TRBJ1-4	TGTGCCAGCAGTGATGGGCGGGGGGAGGAAAAACTGTTTTTT	CASSDGRGEEKLFF
-	TRBV6-4	-	TRBJ1-1	TGTGCCAGCAGTCAGAACATGAACACTGAAGCTTTCTTT	CASSQNMNTEAFF
-	TRBV25-1	-	TRBJ1-2	TGTGCCAGCAGTGAATCAGGGGTAACTAGTGGCTACACCTTC	CASSESGVTSGYTF
-	TRBV5-6	TRBD2	TRBJ2-1	TGTGCCAGCAGCTCTATAGCGGGAGGCACGGATGAGCAGTTCTTC	CASSSIAGGTDEQFF
-	TRBV6-6	-	TRBJ1-3	TGTGCCAGCAGTTCCGGGGTCGGAAACACCATATATTTT	CASSSGVGNTIYF
-	TRBV11-3	-	TRBJ2-5	TGTGCCAGCAGCCCTAGCTCCGTCCAAGAGACCCAGTACTTC	CASSPSSVQETQYF
-	TRBV4-3	-	TRBJ1-2	TGCGCCAGCAGCCAAGATCGCCGGTCCGTTAACTATGGCTACACCTTC	CASSQDRRSVNYGYTF
once	TRBV7-2	-	TRBJ2-5	TGTGCCAGCAGCATATCGCATGCGGGGACCCAGTACTTC	CASSISHAGTQYF
-	TRBV6-5	-	TRBJ2-7	TGTGCCAGCAGTTACGGGTTAGGGGACGAGCAGTACTTC	CASSYGLGDEQYF
few	TRBV15	TRBD1	TRBJ1-2	TGTGCCACCAGCACGACAGGGACAGGGGGCAACTATGGCTACACCTTC	CATSTTGTGGNYGYTF
-	TRBV7-2	-	TRBJ2-1	TGTGCCAGCAGCGCCCTTAGTGAGCAGTTCTTC	CASSALSEQFF
-	TRBV19	-	TRBJ2-6	TGTGCCAGTTCCACCCCTTGGACAGTGACTGGGGCCAACGTCCTGACTTTC	CASSTPWTVTGANVLTF
-	TRBV5-1	-	TRBJ2-1	TGCGCCAGTGAACGGGTCGGAGGCTCCTACAATGAGCAGTTCTTC	CASERVGGSYNEQFF
few	TRBV30	-	TRBJ2-7	TGTGCCTGGAGAGTTTCGGGAAATTCCTACGAGCAGTACTTC	CAWRVSGNSYEQYF
-	TRBV21-1	-	TRBJ2-1	TGTGCCAGCAGCAGGGGACTAGCACCGCCCGAGCAGTTCTTC	CASSRGLAPPEQFF
-	TRBV20-1	-	TRBJ1-2	TGCAGTGCTAGATCCGGGGAAGGCTACACCTTC	CSARSGEGYTF
few	TRBV9	-	TRBJ2-5	TGTGCCAGCAGTTCAGACCCGCGGGGCCAAGAGACCCAGTACTTC	CASSSDPRGQETQYF
-	TRBV27	-	TRBJ2-7	TGTGCCAGCAGTTTTAGCGGTTCCCCCTACGAGCAGTACTTC	CASSFSGSPYEQYF
-	TRBV5-1	TRBD2	TRBJ2-2	TGCGCCAGCAGCTGGGGACTAGCGGGAGGAAACACCGGGGAGCTGTTTTTT	CASSWGLAGGNTGELFF
-	TRBV4-3	-	TRBJ1-2	TGCGCCAGCAGCCAATCAGGACAGTATGGCTACACCTTC	CASSQSGQYGYTF
-	TRBV7-6	-	TRBJ2-2	TGTGCCAGCAGCTTATTAGCAGCAGGGGAGCTGTTTTTT	CASSLLAAGELFF
-	TRBV7-5	-	TRBJ2-2	TGTGCCAGAAGCTCACTAGCGGGAGGGTTCGGGGGGCTGTTTTTT	CARSSLAGGFGGLFF
-	TRBV30	TRBD1	TRBJ1-1	TGTGCCCGGAGTGAACCGGGACAGCTGAACACTGAAGCTTTCTTT	CARSEPGQLNTEAFF
-	TRBV9	-	TRBJ2-7	TGTGCCAGCGGTCCTACGGGGGGCCCCTACGAGCAGTACTTC	CASGPTGGPYEQYF
-	TRBV30	TRBD1	TRBJ2-7	TGTGCCTGGAGTGGACAGGGATCCCGCGAGCAGTACTTC	CAWSGQGSREQYF
few	TRBV14	-	TRBJ1-1	TGTGCCAGCAGCCAAATCGGACAGTCAGGGGCTTTCTTT	CASSQIGQSGAFF